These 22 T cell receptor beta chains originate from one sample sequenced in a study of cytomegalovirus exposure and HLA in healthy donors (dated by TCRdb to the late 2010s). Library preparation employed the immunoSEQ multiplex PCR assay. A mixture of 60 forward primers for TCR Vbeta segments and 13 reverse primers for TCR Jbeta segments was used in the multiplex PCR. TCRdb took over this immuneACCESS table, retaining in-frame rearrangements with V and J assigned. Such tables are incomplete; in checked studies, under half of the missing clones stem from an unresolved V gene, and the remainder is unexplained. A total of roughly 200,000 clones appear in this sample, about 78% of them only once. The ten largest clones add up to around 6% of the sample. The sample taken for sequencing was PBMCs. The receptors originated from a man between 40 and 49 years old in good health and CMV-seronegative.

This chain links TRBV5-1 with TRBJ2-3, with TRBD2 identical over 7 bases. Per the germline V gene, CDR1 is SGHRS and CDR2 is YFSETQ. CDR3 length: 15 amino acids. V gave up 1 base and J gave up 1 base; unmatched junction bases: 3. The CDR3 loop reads CASSLRAGGTDTQYF. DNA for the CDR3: TGCGCCAGCAGCTTGCGGGCGGGGGGCACAGATACGCAGTATTTT. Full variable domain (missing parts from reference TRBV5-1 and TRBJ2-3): KAGVTQTPRYLIKTRGQQVTLSCSPISGHRSVSWYQQTPGQGLQFLFEYFSETQRNKGNFPGRFSGRQFSNSRSEMNVSTLELGDSALYLCASSLRAGGTDTQYFGPGTRLTVL.

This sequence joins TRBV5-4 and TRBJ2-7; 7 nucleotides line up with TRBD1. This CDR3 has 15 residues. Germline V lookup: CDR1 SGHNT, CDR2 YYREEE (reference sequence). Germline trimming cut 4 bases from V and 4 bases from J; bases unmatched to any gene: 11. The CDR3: CASSPRRDRRYEQYF. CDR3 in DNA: TGTGCCAGCAGCCCTCGACGGGACAGAAGATACGAGCAGTACTTC. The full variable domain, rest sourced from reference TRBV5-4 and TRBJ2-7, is ETGVTQSPTHLIKTRGQQVTLRCSSQSGHNTVSWYQQALGQGPQFIFQYYREEENGRGNFPPRFSGLQFPNYSSELNVNALELDDSALYLCASSPRRDRRYEQYFGPGTRLTVT.

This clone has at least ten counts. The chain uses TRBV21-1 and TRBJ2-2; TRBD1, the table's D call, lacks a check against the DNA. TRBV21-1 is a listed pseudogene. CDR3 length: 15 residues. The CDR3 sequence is CASSSGTGKTGELFF. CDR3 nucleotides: TGTGCCAGCAGCAGCGGGACAGGGAAGACCGGGGAGCTGTTTTTT.

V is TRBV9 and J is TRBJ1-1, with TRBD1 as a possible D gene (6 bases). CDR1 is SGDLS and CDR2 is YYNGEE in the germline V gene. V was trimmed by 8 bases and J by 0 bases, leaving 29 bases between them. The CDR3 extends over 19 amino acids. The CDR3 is CASKREGGKSDSLNTEAFF. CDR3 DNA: TGTGCCAGTAAAAGAGAGGGGGGGAAGTCGGACTCGCTGAACACTGAAGCTTTCTTT.

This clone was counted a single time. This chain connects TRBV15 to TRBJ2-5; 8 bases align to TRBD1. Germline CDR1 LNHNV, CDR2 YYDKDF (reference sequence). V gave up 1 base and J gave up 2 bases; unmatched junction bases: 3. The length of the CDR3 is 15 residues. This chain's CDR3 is CATSRGTGQQETQYF. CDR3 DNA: TGTGCCACCAGCAGAGGGACAGGGCAGCAAGAGACCCAGTACTTC.

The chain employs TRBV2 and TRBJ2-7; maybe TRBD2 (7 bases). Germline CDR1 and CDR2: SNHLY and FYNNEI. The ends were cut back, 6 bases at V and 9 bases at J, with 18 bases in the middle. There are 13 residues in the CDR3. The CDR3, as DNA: TGTGCCAGCAGAGAGGGGGGAGTAGCGGGGCAGTACTTC. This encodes CASREGGVAGQYF.

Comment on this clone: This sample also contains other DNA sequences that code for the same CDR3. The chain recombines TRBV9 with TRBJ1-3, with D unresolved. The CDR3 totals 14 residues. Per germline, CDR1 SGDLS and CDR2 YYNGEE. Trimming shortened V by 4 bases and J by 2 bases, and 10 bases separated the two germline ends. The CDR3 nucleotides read TGTGCCAGCAGCCCCGGCGGGACTGGAAACACCATATATTTT. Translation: CASSPGGTGNTIYF.

The CDR3 nucleotides read TGTGCCAGCAGCGTGGGGACAACTGGAAACACCATATATTTT. It yields the protein CASSVGTTGNTIYF. The genes are TRBV9 and TRBJ1-3; D may be TRBD1 (6 bases). This CDR3 is 14 amino acids long. Germline CDR1 is SGDLS and CDR2 is YYNGEE. Trimming shortened V by 2 bases and J by 2 bases, and 8 bases separated the two germline ends.

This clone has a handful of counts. The CDR3, as DNA: TGCGCCAGCAGCTTGAGCGGACCTTACCAAGAGACCCAGTACTTC. Translating it yields CASSLSGPYQETQYF. The genes are TRBV5-1 and TRBJ2-5; D perhaps matches TRBD2 (5 bases). This CDR3 is 15 amino acids long. Germline CDR1 and CDR2: SGHRS and YFSETQ. V was trimmed by 1 base and J by 0 bases, leaving 10 bases between them.

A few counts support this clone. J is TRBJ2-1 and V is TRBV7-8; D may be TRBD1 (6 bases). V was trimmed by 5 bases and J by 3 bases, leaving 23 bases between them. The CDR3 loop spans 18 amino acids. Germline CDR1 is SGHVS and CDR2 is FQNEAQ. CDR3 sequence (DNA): TGTGCCAGCAGCCTAACCGAGATCTCGGACAGAGGCTACAATGAGCAGTTCTTC. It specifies CASSLTEISDRGYNEQFF.

DNA for the CDR3: TGTGCCAGCAGCTTAGTTCACCCAGGGCAGGGATTCACCGGGGAGCTGTTTTTT. Translating it yields CASSLVHPGQGFTGELFF. The gene calls are TRBV7-2 and TRBJ2-2, with D perhaps matching TRBD1 (5 bases). Germline V gene sequence: CDR1 SGHTA, CDR2 FQGNSA. This CDR3 is 18 amino acids long. V was clipped by 1 base and J by 4 bases, with 19 bases between them.

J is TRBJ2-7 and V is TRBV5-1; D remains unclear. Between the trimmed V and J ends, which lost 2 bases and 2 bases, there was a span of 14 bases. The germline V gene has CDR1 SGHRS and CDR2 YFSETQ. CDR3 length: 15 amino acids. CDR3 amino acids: CASSFLSDSTYEQYF. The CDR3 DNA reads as TGCGCCAGCAGCTTCCTCAGCGACTCCACCTACGAGCAGTACTTC.

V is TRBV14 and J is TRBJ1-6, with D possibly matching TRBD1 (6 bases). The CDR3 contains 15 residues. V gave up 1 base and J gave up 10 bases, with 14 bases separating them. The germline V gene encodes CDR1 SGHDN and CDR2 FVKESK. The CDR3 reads CASSQVGTGRSPLHF. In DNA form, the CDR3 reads TGTGCCAGCAGCCAAGTAGGAACAGGGAGATCACCCCTCCACTTT.

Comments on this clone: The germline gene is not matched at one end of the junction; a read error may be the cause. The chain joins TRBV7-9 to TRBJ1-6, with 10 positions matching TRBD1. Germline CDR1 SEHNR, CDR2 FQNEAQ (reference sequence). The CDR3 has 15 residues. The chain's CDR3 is CASSLDRGTYSPLHF. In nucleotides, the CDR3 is TGTGCCAGCAGCTTGGACAGGGGGACCTATTCTCCCCTCCACTTT.

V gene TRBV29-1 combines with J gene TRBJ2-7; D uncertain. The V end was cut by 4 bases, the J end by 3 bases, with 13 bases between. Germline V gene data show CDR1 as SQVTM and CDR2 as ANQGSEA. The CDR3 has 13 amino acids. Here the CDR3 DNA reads TGCAGCGTTGCCGGAGTCCCACACTACGAGCAGTACTTC. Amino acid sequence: CSVAGVPHYEQYF.

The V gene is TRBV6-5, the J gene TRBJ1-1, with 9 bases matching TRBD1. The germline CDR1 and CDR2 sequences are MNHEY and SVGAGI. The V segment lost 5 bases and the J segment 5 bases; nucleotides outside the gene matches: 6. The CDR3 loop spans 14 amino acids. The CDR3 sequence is CASSAQGARTEAFF. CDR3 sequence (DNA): TGTGCCAGCAGTGCACAGGGGGCGCGGACTGAAGCTTTCTTT.

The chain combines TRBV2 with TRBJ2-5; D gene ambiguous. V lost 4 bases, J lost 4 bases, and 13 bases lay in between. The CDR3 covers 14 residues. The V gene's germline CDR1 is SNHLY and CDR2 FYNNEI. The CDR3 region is CASSGQIDGETQYF. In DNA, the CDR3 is TGTGCCAGCAGTGGTCAGATTGATGGAGAGACCCAGTACTTC.

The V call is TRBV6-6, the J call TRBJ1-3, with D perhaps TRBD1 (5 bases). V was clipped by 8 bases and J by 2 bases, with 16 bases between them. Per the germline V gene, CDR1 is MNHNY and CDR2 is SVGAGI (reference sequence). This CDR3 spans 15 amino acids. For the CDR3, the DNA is TGTGCCAGCGCCCCAAGGGGCAGGGCTGGAAACACCATATATTTT. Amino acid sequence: CASAPRGRAGNTIYF.

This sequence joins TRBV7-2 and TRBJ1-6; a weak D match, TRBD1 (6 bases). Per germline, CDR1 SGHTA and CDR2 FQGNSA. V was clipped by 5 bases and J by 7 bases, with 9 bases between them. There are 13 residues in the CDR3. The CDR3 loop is CASSRDKNSPLHF. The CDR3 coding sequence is TGTGCCAGCAGCCGGGACAAAAATTCACCCCTCCACTTT. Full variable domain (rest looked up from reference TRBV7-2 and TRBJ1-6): GAGVSQSPSNKVTEKGKDVELRCDPISGHTALYWYRQSLGQGLEFLIYFQGNSAPDKSGLPSDRFSAERTGGSVSTLTIQRTQQEDSAVYLCASSRDKNSPLHFGNGTRLTVT.

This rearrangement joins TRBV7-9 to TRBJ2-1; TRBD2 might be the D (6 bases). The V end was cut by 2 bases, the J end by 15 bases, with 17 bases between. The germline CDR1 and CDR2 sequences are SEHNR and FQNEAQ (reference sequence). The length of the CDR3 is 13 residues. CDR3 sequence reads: CASSLRRGQWGFF. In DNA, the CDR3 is TGTGCCAGCAGCTTAAGGAGGGGCCAGTGGGGGTTCTTC.

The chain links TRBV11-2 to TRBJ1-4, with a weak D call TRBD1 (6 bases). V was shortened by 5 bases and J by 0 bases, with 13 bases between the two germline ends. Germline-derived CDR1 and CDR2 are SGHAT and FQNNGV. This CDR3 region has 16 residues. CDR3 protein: CASSRTGRATNEKLFF. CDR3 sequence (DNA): TGTGCCAGCAGCCGTACAGGGAGAGCAACTAATGAAAAACTGTTTTTT. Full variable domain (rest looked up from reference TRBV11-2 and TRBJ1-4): EAGVAQSPRYKIIEKRQSVAFWCNPISGHATLYWYQQILGQGPKLLIQFQNNGVVDDSQLPKDRFSAERLKGVDSTLKIQPAKLEDSAVYLCASSRTGRATNEKLFFGSGTQLSVL.

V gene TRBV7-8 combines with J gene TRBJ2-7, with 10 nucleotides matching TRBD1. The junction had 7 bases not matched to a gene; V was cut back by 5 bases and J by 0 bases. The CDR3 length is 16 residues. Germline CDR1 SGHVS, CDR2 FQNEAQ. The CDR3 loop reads CASSPLGQGNSYEQYF. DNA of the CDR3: TGTGCCAGCAGCCCACTGGGACAGGGGAACTCCTACGAGCAGTACTTC.